The 17 T cell receptor beta chains below come from one sample, sequenced in a study of persistence of HIV-infected CD4 T cells. The stimulus was lysate of CMV-infected fibroblasts, about 11 ug/mL. CD40L/CD69 double-negative CD45RO-high memory CD4+ T cells were collected. These TCRs are of unknown antigen specificity. The immunoSEQ assay was version 4, run in survey mode. Data came from immunoSEQ multiplex PCR; TCRdb stores just in-frame clones and leaves some out. The profile shows 25,000 to 35,000 clones, about four fifths of them singletons. Specimen: CD4+ T cells sorted from PBMCs after roughly 18-hour stimulation, collected from a patient who received antiretroviral therapy. These receptors were obtained from an adult man with HIV who was CMV-seropositive.

The chain joins TRBV2 to TRBJ1-5; a possible D gene is TRBD1 (6 bases). The length of the CDR3 is 15 residues. Trimming took 5 bases from V and 1 from J, leaving 12 bases between them. Germline CDR1 reads SNHLY; CDR2 reads FYNNEI. The CDR3 region has the DNA TGTGCCAGCAGTTCGGGGGCTGCGAGCAATCAGCCCCAGCATTTT. Protein: CASSSGAASNQPQHF.

This clone showed up just a few times. This chain connects TRBV10-3 to TRBJ1-5, with D possibly TRBD1 on 5 matching bases. V was clipped by 1 base and J by 5 bases, with 9 bases between them. CDR3 size: 14 residues. Germline V gives CDR1 ENHRY, CDR2 SYGVKD. CDR3 protein: CAISELGGDQPQHF. The CDR3 nucleotides are TGTGCCATCAGTGAGTTGGGAGGGGATCAGCCCCAGCATTTT.

The chain couples TRBV6-1 to TRBJ2-1; 7 nucleotides match TRBD1. CDR1 and CDR2 from the germline V gene are MNHNS and SASEGT. The CDR3 is 17 residues long. V was pared by 1 base and J by 4 bases, with 10 bases of the junction left unmatched. Written as DNA, the CDR3 is TGTGCCAGCAGTGAAGGACAGGGTCAAACGGGATACAATGAGCAGTTCTTC. Translating it yields CASSEGQGQTGYNEQFF.

V is TRBV19 and J is TRBJ2-5; 9 bases are a match to TRBD1. V dropped 2 bases and J dropped 6; count of bases not matched to a gene: 7. From germline, CDR1 is LNHDA and CDR2 SQIVND (reference sequence). This CDR3 comprises 15 residues. For the CDR3, the DNA is TGTGCCAGTAGTATAAAGGGACAGGGAAGGAAGACCCAGTACTTC. It translates to CASSIKGQGRKTQYF.

The chain recombines TRBV5-1 with TRBJ2-7; 9 positions match TRBD2. Germline V gives CDR1 SGHRS, CDR2 YFSETQ. This CDR3 contains 17 residues. V dropped 0 bases and J dropped 0; count of bases not matched to a gene: 7. CDR3 DNA sequence: TGCGCCAGCAGCTTGGGGGTAGCGGGGGCGAGCTCCTACGAGCAGTACTTC. Encoded protein: CASSLGVAGASSYEQYF.

This clone was seen only a few times. The V call is TRBV4-1, the J call TRBJ1-2, with D unclear. Between the trimmed V and J ends, which lost 1 base and 4 bases, there was a span of 10 bases. The length of the CDR3 is 14 residues. Germline V gives CDR1 MGHRA, CDR2 YSYEKL. The CDR3 DNA sequence: TGCGCCAGCAGCCAAGGGGAGGGCCTCTATGGCTACACCTTC. Its translation is CASSQGEGLYGYTF.

This chain uses TRBV2 with TRBJ2-1; 7 positions agree with TRBD2. This CDR3 has 15 residues. Germline V lookup: CDR1 SNHLY, CDR2 FYNNEI. The trim removed 4 bases at V and 6 bases at J, leaving 9 bases unmatched. DNA for the CDR3: TGTGCCAGCAGTGTTAGGGGCGGGGGACTCAATGAGCAGTTCTTC. It is translated as CASSVRGGGLNEQFF.

This chain links TRBV4-2 with TRBJ1-3, with a possible D match to TRBD1 (5 bases). Germline CDR1 is LGHNA and CDR2 is YNFKEQ. V lost 0 bases and J 1 base, leaving 10 bases between the germline ends. The CDR3 totals 16 residues. The DNA of the CDR3 is TGTGCCAGCAGCCAAGACTTCCGGGGGTCTGGAAACACCATATATTTT. Encoded protein: CASSQDFRGSGNTIYF.

The rearrangement uses TRBV30 and TRBJ1-3, with D perhaps matching TRBD1 (5 bases). Trimming took 4 bases from V and 2 from J, leaving 15 bases between them. CDR1 GTSNPN and CDR2 SVGIG come from the germline V gene (reference sequence). CDR3 length: 15 amino acids. This chain's CDR3 is CAWTPKGWTGNTIYF. CDR3 sequence (DNA): TGTGCCTGGACCCCCAAGGGGTGGACTGGAAACACCATATATTTT.

This clone was observed a few times. J is TRBJ1-5 and V is TRBV30; D may be TRBD1 (6 bases). Germline assignment: CDR1 GTSNPN and CDR2 SVGIG (reference sequence). This CDR3 has 15 amino acids. Between the trimmed V and J ends, which lost 0 bases and 4 bases, there was a span of 13 bases. CDR3 DNA: TGTGCCTGGAGTGTCTCGGACAGAAATAATCAGCCCCAGCATTTT. As protein: CAWSVSDRNNQPQHF.

The chain uses TRBV30 and TRBJ2-5; D uncertain. V gave up 2 bases and J gave up 4 bases, with 5 bases separating them. CDR1 and CDR2 from the germline V gene are GTSNPN and SVGIG (reference sequence). This CDR3 spans 11 amino acids. The CDR3 coding sequence is TGTGCCTGGAGTTTTTTAGAGACCCAGTACTTC. Protein product: CAWSFLETQYF.

The V call is TRBV6-5, the J call TRBJ1-4; no clear D. The germline V and J ends were trimmed by 5 bases and 8 bases, with 18 bases remaining between them. Per germline, CDR1 MNHEY and CDR2 SVGAGI. The CDR3 extends over 15 amino acids. The CDR3 loop reads CASSRNRERGEKLFF. The CDR3 DNA sequence: TGTGCCAGCAGTAGAAATAGGGAAAGAGGGGAAAAACTGTTTTTT.

This clone occurred a few times. This chain uses TRBV15 with TRBJ1-5; D gene uncertain. The CDR3 has 12 residues. V lost 0 bases and J lost 5, with 2 bases in between. CDR1 LNHNV and CDR2 YYDKDF come from the germline V gene (reference sequence). The CDR3 DNA sequence: TGTGCCACCAGCAGAGACCATCAGCCCCAGCATTTT. Protein product: CATSRDHQPQHF.

This clone appeared a few times. The chain uses TRBV11-1 and TRBJ2-1, with 10 bases lining up with TRBD2. This CDR3 comprises 16 residues. Trimming removed 5 bases from V and 10 bases from J; junction bases left unmatched: 14. Germline CDR1 is SGHAT and CDR2 is FQDESV (reference sequence). CDR3 in amino acids: CASSTSGVKFAEEQFF. CDR3 in DNA: TGTGCCAGCAGCACTAGCGGGGTGAAGTTTGCGGAGGAGCAGTTCTTC.

The chain carries TRBV19 and TRBJ1-1; D might be TRBD1 (5 bases). Germline V gives CDR1 LNHDA, CDR2 SQIVND (reference sequence). The CDR3 contains 17 residues. Trimming took off 3 bases at V and 0 bases at J, with 17 bases between the two ends. The CDR3 is CASSILRSGGMNTEAFF. CDR3 nucleotides: TGTGCCAGTAGTATCCTTCGATCTGGGGGGATGAACACTGAAGCTTTCTTT.

The rearrangement links TRBV7-3 to TRBJ1-2; D unclear. V was pared by 1 base and J by 6 bases, with 12 bases between. This CDR3 contains 14 residues. Germline loops: CDR1 SGHTA, CDR2 FQGTGA. The CDR3 DNA reads as TGTGCCAGCAGCTTAAATCCAGTATCGGATGGCTACACCTTC. Translation: CASSLNPVSDGYTF.

The chain joins TRBV2 to TRBJ2-1; no reliable D call. There are 15 residues in the CDR3. V lost 6 bases and J lost 4, with 16 bases in between. Germline V gene sequence: CDR1 SNHLY, CDR2 FYNNEI. The CDR3 DNA reads TGTGCCAGCAGGCGAGCCCGATTGGTTTACAATGAGCAGTTCTTC. Translating it yields CASRRARLVYNEQFF.